These 18 T cell receptor beta chains came from one sample sequenced in a study of monozygotic twins with inflammatory bowel disease. TCRdb re-analyzed the 5' RACE reads; it lists each CDR3 protein once, without DNA. The sample includes around 450,000 distinct CDR3 sequences. Sequencing input: blood. The receptors were gathered from a human donor with ulcerative colitis or Crohn's disease, or a healthy co-twin of an affected twin (not recorded which).

The chain combines TRBV20-1 with TRBJ1-5. Germline assignment: CDR1 DFQATT and CDR2 SNEGSKA (reference sequence). CDR3 length equals 13 residues. The chain's CDR3 is CSASPQFTQPQHF.

This rearrangement joins TRBV14 to TRBJ2-1. Germline V gene data show CDR1 as SGHDN and CDR2 as FVKESK. This CDR3 has 14 amino acids. The CDR3 loop reads CASSLLGKGNEQFF.

The chain has TRBV7-2 and TRBJ2-2. This CDR3 has 15 amino acids. Germline V gene sequence: CDR1 SGHTA, CDR2 FQGNSA. CDR3 residues: CASSLIGRFGGELFF. Complete variable domain (other parts from reference TRBV7-2 and TRBJ2-2): GAGVSQSPSNKVTEKGKDVELRCDPISGHTALYWYRQSLGQGLEFLIYFQGNSAPDKSGLPSDRFSAERTGGSVSTLTIQRTQQEDSAVYLCASSLIGRFGGELFFGEGSRLTVL.

V gene TRBV20-1 combines with J gene TRBJ2-1; TCRdb selects TRBD2, and the lack of DNA leaves this call unchecked. There are 16 residues in the CDR3. Germline assignment: CDR1 DFQATT and CDR2 SNEGSKA (reference sequence). This CDR3 is CSARDPATSGHNEQFF.

This rearrangement joins TRBV6-6 to TRBJ1-2; absent DNA, TCRdb's TRBD1 call cannot be checked. The CDR3 is 13 amino acids. CDR1 and CDR2 from the germline V gene are MNHNY and SVGAGI (reference sequence). This CDR3 is CASSYEGTYGYTF.

This chain uses TRBV10-3 with TRBJ2-2. CDR1 ENHRY and CDR2 SYGVKD come from the germline V gene. CDR3 size: 14 residues. This CDR3 is CATTSPVNTGELFF.

The V gene is TRBV7-9, the J gene TRBJ1-5. Germline CDR1 and CDR2: SEHNR and FQNEAQ (reference sequence). The CDR3 extends over 14 amino acids. This CDR3 reads CASSFSASNQPQHF.

The rearrangement uses TRBV6-4 and TRBJ2-1; TCRdb names TRBD1, which stays unverified in the absence of DNA. Germline values: CDR1 MRHNA, CDR2 SNTAGT. The CDR3 is 15 residues long. The CDR3 here is CASSVLPGANNEQFF.

The chain joins TRBV6-1 to TRBJ1-2; TCRdb's D call of TRBD1 is untestable without DNA. Per the germline V gene, CDR1 is MNHNS and CDR2 is SASEGT. The CDR3 length is 14 residues. The CDR3 sequence: CASSVPGEGRGYTF.

V and J are TRBV5-8 and TRBJ1-6; TCRdb names TRBD1, which stays unverified in the absence of DNA. CDR3 size: 15 residues. CDR1 and CDR2 (germline): SGHTS, YDEGEE. CDR3 sequence reads: CASSLYREDNSPLHF.

This chain joins TRBV10-3 and TRBJ2-5; checking the TCRdb D call of TRBD2 is not possible without DNA. From germline, CDR1 is ENHRY and CDR2 SYGVKD. This CDR3 spans 14 amino acids. The CDR3 reads CAISGLGSQETQYF.

The J gene is TRBJ1-5, the V gene TRBV6-5; TCRdb picks TRBD1, but there is no DNA to check that call. Germline CDR1 MNHEY, CDR2 SVGAGI. The CDR3 has 14 residues. The CDR3 loop is CASSWDRATEPQHF.

The V gene is TRBV5-1, the J gene TRBJ2-7; there is no DNA to check the TCRdb D call of TRBD2. The CDR3 is 15 residues long. The germline V gene has CDR1 SGHRS and CDR2 YFSETQ. CDR3 region: CASSLEGLAGLAMYF.

The chain employs TRBV20-1 and TRBJ2-7; checking the TCRdb D call of TRBD2 is not possible without DNA. This CDR3 has 13 amino acids. From germline, CDR1 is DFQATT and CDR2 SNEGSKA (reference sequence). Here the CDR3 reads CSALGLVISEQYF.

CDR3 protein: CASSRTGGSYGYTF. This chain uses TRBV6-1 with TRBJ1-2; absent DNA, TCRdb's TRBD1 call cannot be checked. This CDR3 contains 14 residues. Germline assignment: CDR1 MNHNS and CDR2 SASEGT.

The J gene is TRBJ2-5, the V gene TRBV12-3 or TRBV12-4. The CDR3 has 13 amino acids. The CDR3 sequence is CASSPHLLETQYF.

This chain's CDR3 is CASSLGGEYNEQFF. The chain carries TRBV4-2 and TRBJ2-1; TCRdb's D call of TRBD1 is untestable without DNA. Germline V gives CDR1 LGHNA, CDR2 YNFKEQ. This CDR3 comprises 14 residues.

J is TRBJ2-5 and V is TRBV20-1; TCRdb returns TRBD2, unconfirmable since there is no DNA. This CDR3 has 14 amino acids. Germline assignment: CDR1 DFQATT and CDR2 SNEGSKA (reference sequence). The chain's CDR3 is CSARDGLATETQYF.